The 29 T cell receptor beta chains presented below share a single source sample, sequenced in a study of graft-versus-host responses after intestinal transplantation. These receptors are not linked to any known antigen. Method: immunoSEQ multiplex PCR; TCRdb's copy keeps in-frame clones and lacks some. The repertoire holds over 40,000 clones, with around 84% as singletons. This sample comprised unstimulated CD4+ T cells sorted from spleen or lymph node cells, obtained before transplant. These receptor sequences come from a human donor who was the organ donor for an intestinal transplant.

V is TRBV9 and J is TRBJ2-3; TRBD2 matches at 12 bases. The CDR3 has 17 amino acids. V shed 0 bases and J 5 bases; nucleotides not matched to a gene: 7. Germline CDR1 is SGDLS and CDR2 is YYNGEE. CDR3 sequence: CASSVGLAGGPGDTQYF. CDR3 in DNA: TGTGCCAGCAGCGTAGGGCTAGCGGGGGGGCCGGGAGATACGCAGTATTTT.

This clone was seen once. The chain joins TRBV2 to TRBJ2-2; TRBD2 agrees at 11 bases. CDR1 and CDR2 (germline): SNHLY, FYNNEI. Losses at the gene ends were 2 bases for V and 1 base for J; bases not matched to a gene: 3. The CDR3 covers 17 residues. This CDR3 reads CASSEPGTSGNTGELFF. CDR3 in DNA: TGTGCCAGCAGTGAACCCGGGACTAGCGGGAACACCGGGGAGCTGTTTTTT.

The chain uses TRBV5-4 and TRBJ1-2; D gene unclear. The CDR3 is 16 amino acids. Germline lookup yields CDR1 SGHNT and CDR2 YYREEE (reference sequence). V gave up 1 base and J gave up 0 bases, with 13 bases separating them. The CDR3 loop reads CASSLSGPLTNYGYTF. The CDR3 DNA follows: TGTGCCAGCAGCTTGAGCGGGCCCTTAACTAACTATGGCTACACCTTC.

The chain employs TRBV9 and TRBJ2-5; tentative D call: TRBD2 (5 bases). CDR1 SGDLS and CDR2 YYNGEE come from the germline V gene. The CDR3 is 14 amino acids. V gave up 0 bases and J gave up 4 bases, with 10 bases separating them. CDR3: CASSVAGLRETQYF. CDR3 bases: TGTGCCAGCAGCGTAGCGGGATTAAGAGAGACCCAGTACTTC.

The V call is TRBV7-9, the J call TRBJ1-5; the D is unclear. CDR1 is SEHNR, CDR2 FQNEAQ, per germline (reference sequence). The CDR3 covers 12 residues. The V and J ends lost 8 bases and 5 bases respectively, with 10 bases between them. The CDR3 region is CASSVSYQPQHF. DNA for the CDR3: TGTGCCAGCTCGGTCAGCTATCAGCCCCAGCATTTT.

The rearrangement links TRBV2 to TRBJ1-1; no definite D call. Germline V gene lookup returns CDR1 SNHLY and CDR2 FYNNEI. This CDR3 is built from 14 residues. The V end lost 6 bases, the J end lost 0 bases, and 11 bases lay between the germline ends. The chain's CDR3 is CASSRGNLNTEAFF. In DNA, the CDR3 is TGTGCCAGCAGCCGAGGTAATTTGAACACTGAAGCTTTCTTT.

This chain uses TRBV14 with TRBJ1-2; no firm D call. The CDR3 is 15 residues long. V was trimmed by 0 bases and J by 4 bases, leaving 12 bases between them. Germline CDR1 is SGHDN and CDR2 is FVKESK. In DNA, the CDR3 is TGTGCCAGCAGCCAAGAGTTTCGGGGTACCTATGGCTACACCTTC. Translating it yields CASSQEFRGTYGYTF. Looking up the rest from reference TRBV14 and TRBJ1-2 gives the full variable domain: EAGVTQFPSHSVIEKGQTVTLRCDPISGHDNLYWYRRVMGKEIKFLLHFVKESKQDESGMPNNRFLAERTGGTYSTLKVQPAELEDSGVYFCASSQEFRGTYGYTFGSGTRLTVV.

This clone has just one count. The rearrangement uses TRBV5-3 and TRBJ1-6, with 8 positions matching TRBD1. TRBV5-3 is assigned to the ORF class and has an uncertain function. Trimming removed 4 bases from V and 9 bases from J; junction bases left unmatched: 9. The CDR3 runs 15 residues. The CDR3 nucleotides read TGTGCCAGAAGCATAGGACAGGGCAGTTGTTCACCCCTCCACTTT. Translating gives CARSIGQGSCSPLHF.

The chain combines TRBV29-1 with TRBJ1-2, with 7 bases aligning to TRBD1. Trimming at V came to 1 base and at J to 4 bases, leaving 6 bases not matched to a gene. Germline V gene lookup returns CDR1 SQVTM and CDR2 ANQGSEA. CDR3 length: 14 residues. The CDR3 DNA follows: TGCAGCGTTGAAGGGGGAGGGGGCCTCTATGGCTACACCTTC. Translation: CSVEGGGGLYGYTF. Using reference TRBV29-1 and TRBJ1-2 for the parts outside the CDR3, the full variable domain is SAVISQKPSRDICQRGTSLTIQCQVDSQVTMMFWYRQQPGQSLTLIATANQGSEATYESGFVIDKFPISRPNLTFSTLTVSNMSPEDSSIYLCSVEGGGGLYGYTFGSGTRLTVV.

This chain links TRBV11-3 with TRBJ1-1; D is uncertain. From germline, CDR1 is SGHNT and CDR2 YENEEA. The CDR3 runs to 12 residues. The V end lost 1 base, the J end lost 11 bases, and 11 bases lay between the germline ends. CDR3 nucleotide sequence: TGTGCCAGCAGCTTAGTGGACCAGAAGGCTTTCTTT. It specifies CASSLVDQKAFF.

This chain connects TRBV27 to TRBJ2-5; D perhaps matches TRBD1 (6 bases). Looked up from germline, CDR1 is MNHEY and CDR2 is SMNVEV (reference sequence). V gave up 4 bases and J gave up 4 bases, with 10 bases separating them. The CDR3 contains 13 residues. The CDR3, as DNA: TGTGCCAGCAGTTCCCACAGGGCAGAGACCCAGTACTTC. It translates to CASSSHRAETQYF.

A remark on this clone: At the DNA level, this CDR3 is encoded by other sequences in the same sample as well. The rearrangement uses TRBV18 and TRBJ2-5; no definite D call. The CDR3 consists of 11 residues. Germline V gene lookup returns CDR1 KGHSH and CDR2 LQKENI. The V and J ends lost 6 bases and 1 base respectively, with 3 bases between them. For the CDR3, the DNA is TGTGCCAGCTCGCCCCAAGAGACCCAGTACTTC. Protein sequence: CASSPQETQYF. Full variable domain (missing parts from reference TRBV18 and TRBJ2-5): NAGVMQNPRHLVRRRGQEARLRCSPMKGHSHVYWYRQLPEEGLKFMVYLQKENIIDESGMPKERFSAEFPKEGPSILRIQQVVRGDSAAYFCASSPQETQYFGPGTRLLVL.

The rearrangement links TRBV2 to TRBJ2-5, with TRBD1 identical over 8 bases. CDR1 is SNHLY, CDR2 FYNNEI, per germline. J was trimmed by 5 bases and V by 5 bases; bases with no gene match: 7. The length of the CDR3 is 14 residues. The DNA for the CDR3 is TGTGCCAGCAGTACAGACAGGGGTGTCGAGACCCAGTACTTC. This codes for CASSTDRGVETQYF.

This chain uses TRBV14 with TRBJ2-1; 10 bases match TRBD2. J gave up 4 bases and V 4 bases, and 10 bases lay outside the gene matches. CDR3 length: 17 amino acids. CDR1 and CDR2 (germline): SGHDN, FVKESK. DNA of the CDR3: TGTGCCAGCAGCCGCTCACTTCCTAGCGGGAGTTACAATGAGCAGTTCTTC. Translated: CASSRSLPSGSYNEQFF.

This clone appeared once. The chain joins TRBV6-5 to TRBJ2-3; no firm D call. The V gene's germline CDR1 is MNHEY and CDR2 SVGAGI. V shed 8 bases and J shed 2 bases, with 11 bases lying between them. The CDR3 is 13 amino acids. Here the CDR3 DNA reads TGTGCCAGCTTATTTGACCCCACAGATACGCAGTATTTT. It specifies CASLFDPTDTQYF.

The chain uses TRBV11-2 and TRBJ1-1, with 7 bases fitting TRBD1. Looked up from germline, CDR1 is SGHAT and CDR2 is FQNNGV. CDR3 length: 14 amino acids. The V and J ends lost 3 bases and 2 bases, in that order; junction bases with no gene match: 3. The CDR3 here is CASSFDRVNTEAFF. CDR3 coding DNA: TGTGCCAGCAGCTTCGACAGGGTTAACACTGAAGCTTTCTTT.

The chain carries TRBV7-8 and TRBJ2-7; D uncertain. The V gene lost 1 base and the J gene lost 6 bases, with 10 bases spanning the gap. This CDR3 is 13 amino acids long. Germline-derived CDR1 and CDR2 are SGHVS and FQNEAQ. CDR3 DNA sequence: TGTGCCAGCAGCTTAGTCCTAATAGGCGAGCAGTACTTC. Protein sequence: CASSLVLIGEQYF.

The chain uses TRBV30 and TRBJ2-5; D gene unclear. Per germline, CDR1 GTSNPN and CDR2 SVGIG (reference sequence). CDR3 length: 10 amino acids. V was pared by 1 base and J by 5 bases, with 2 bases between. This chain's CDR3 is CAWSGETQYF. As DNA, the CDR3 is TGTGCCTGGAGTGGGGAGACCCAGTACTTC.

The V gene is TRBV6-5, the J gene TRBJ2-5; TRBD2 matches at 13 bases. V gave up 7 bases and J gave up 5 bases; unmatched junction bases: 4. The CDR3 totals 14 residues. Germline loops: CDR1 MNHEY, CDR2 SVGAGI. The CDR3, as DNA: TGTGCCAGCACTGCGACTAGCGGGAGGGAGACCCAGTACTTC. Amino acid sequence: CASTATSGRETQYF.

The chain combines TRBV18 with TRBJ2-7; perhaps D is TRBD1 or TRBD2 (6 bases each). V was trimmed by 2 bases and J by 5 bases, leaving 19 bases between them. Per the germline V gene, CDR1 is KGHSH and CDR2 is LQKENI. The CDR3 has 16 residues. The CDR3 DNA sequence: TGTGCCAGCTCACCAGATGCCGGGGGCGTTTTCAACGAGCAGTACTTC. Its translation is CASSPDAGGVFNEQYF.

This clone was counted a single time. The genes are TRBV27 and TRBJ1-1, with D tentatively TRBD1 (6 bases). The CDR3 spans 14 residues. CDR1 is MNHEY and CDR2 is SMNVEV in the germline V gene (reference sequence). With 5 bases removed from V and 1 base from J, the gap between germline ends came to 11 bases. The CDR3 DNA reads as TGTGCCAGCAGTGGAATGACAGGGAACACTGAAGCTTTCTTT. It codes for CASSGMTGNTEAFF.

This chain uses TRBV7-2 with TRBJ1-1; D gene unclear. Trimming cost V 4 bases and J 1 base, with 13 bases left between them. Germline CDR1 reads SGHTA; CDR2 reads FQGNSA. The CDR3 consists of 15 residues. CDR3 region: CASSSSFGRNTEAFF. CDR3 nucleotides: TGTGCCAGCAGCTCATCCTTTGGGAGGAACACTGAAGCTTTCTTT.

The CDR3 loop reads CASSPGLFSGANVLTF. Here the CDR3 DNA reads TGTGCCAGCTCCCCCGGTTTATTCTCTGGGGCCAACGTCCTGACTTTC. The chain is built from TRBV18 and TRBJ2-6; D call uncertain. This CDR3 has 16 amino acids. With 6 bases removed from V and 0 bases from J, the gap between germline ends came to 12 bases. Germline lookup yields CDR1 KGHSH and CDR2 LQKENI.

This chain joins TRBV20-1 and TRBJ1-1; D unclear. Trimming took 2 bases from V and 3 from J, leaving 4 bases between them. The germline V gene encodes CDR1 DFQATT and CDR2 SNEGSKA (reference sequence). The CDR3 extends over 11 amino acids. CDR3 sequence: CSARQDTEAFF. CDR3 nucleotide sequence: TGCAGTGCTAGACAGGACACTGAAGCTTTCTTT.

This clone was recorded a few times. The chain employs TRBV5-6 and TRBJ2-5; 9 nucleotides align to TRBD2. With 2 bases clipped from V and 2 bases from J, the junction kept 4 bases outside the gene matches. Germline V gene sequence: CDR1 SGHDT, CDR2 YYEEEE. CDR3 size: 15 residues. CDR3 nucleotide sequence: TGTGCCAGCAGCTTCCGGGCGGGGGGGCAAGAGACCCAGTACTTC. It specifies CASSFRAGGQETQYF.

The rearrangement uses TRBV7-2 and TRBJ2-7; TRBD2 might be the D (6 bases). This CDR3 has 13 amino acids. In germline, CDR1 is SGHTA, CDR2 FQGNSA. The V end lost 3 bases, the J end lost 8 bases, and 14 bases lay between the germline ends. The CDR3 here is CASSLPGTFKQYF. The CDR3 nucleotides read TGTGCCAGCAGCTTGCCCGGGACTTTTAAGCAGTACTTC.

For this clone: Other nucleotide sequences in the sample specify the same CDR3. The chain employs TRBV7-2 and TRBJ2-5; 11 bases fit TRBD2. Germline CDR1 is SGHTA and CDR2 is FQGNSA. J lost 2 bases, V lost 5 bases, and 7 bases had no gene match. The CDR3 has 16 residues. The CDR3: CASSITSGGYQETQYF. The CDR3 DNA sequence: TGTGCCAGCAGCATTACTAGCGGGGGCTATCAAGAGACCCAGTACTTC.

This clone was detected only a few times. The chain recombines TRBV5-1 with TRBJ2-7; 11 bases match TRBD1. CDR1 and CDR2 from the germline V gene are SGHRS and YFSETQ. Losses at the gene ends were 4 bases for V and 3 bases for J; bases not matched to a gene: 6. The CDR3 totals 15 residues. The CDR3 bases are TGCGCCAGCAGCCACACGGGACAGGGGGGCTACGAGCAGTACTTC. It encodes CASSHTGQGGYEQYF.

This clone was detected once. The rearrangement links TRBV7-8 to TRBJ2-7; TRBD1 matches at 10 bases. In germline, CDR1 is SGHVS, CDR2 FQNEAQ. V was clipped by 1 base and J by 6 bases; unmatched bases: 3. This CDR3 is 14 amino acids long. The CDR3 is CASSLVTGGIEQYF. CDR3 bases: TGTGCCAGCAGCTTAGTGACAGGGGGCATCGAGCAGTACTTC.